These 12 T cell receptor beta chains originate from one sample sequenced in a study of shared clonotypes between healthy human individuals. Sequencing used immunoSEQ multiplex PCR; TCRdb keeps in-frame clones, though not all of them. The table shows roughly 2.1 million clones, with approximately 94% occurring only once. CD45RO-negative cells were positively selected for CCR7, leaving out terminally differentiated effector memory CD45RA+ cells. Sample: naive CD8+ T cells from PBMCs. The origin of the receptors is a young man in good health. Some clones in this sample may be carry-over from other donors' samples.

This clone was seen just once. The CDR3 bases are TGTGCCAGCACCGGACAGGGAGGGGACGAGCAGTACTTC. Amino acids: CASTGQGGDEQYF. V and J are TRBV21-1 and TRBJ2-7; TRBD1 is the table's D call, not checked against the DNA. TRBV21-1 is reported as a pseudogene. The CDR3 contains 13 residues.

This clone was counted a single time. CDR3 in DNA: TGTGCCAGCAGTGAATACGGGACTAGCGCGTACAATGAGCAGTTCTTC. Translation gives CASSEYGTSAYNEQFF. This chain connects TRBV25-1 to TRBJ2-1, with 10 bases that match TRBD2. The ends lost 0 bases at V and 4 bases at J; junction bases unmatched: 3. The CDR3 has 16 residues. Per the germline V gene, CDR1 is MGHDK and CDR2 is SYGVNS.

The chain recombines TRBV5-4 with TRBJ1-1; no clear D gene. This CDR3 comprises 12 residues. Germline values: CDR1 SGHNT, CDR2 YYREEE (reference sequence). Trimming took 4 bases from V and 11 from J, leaving 15 bases between them. CDR3 sequence: CASSAGPLSAFF. In DNA, the CDR3 is TGTGCCAGCAGCGCGGGTCCTCTCTCGGCTTTCTTT.

This sequence joins TRBV29-1 and TRBJ2-7; D unclear. Per the germline V gene, CDR1 is SQVTM and CDR2 is ANQGSEA. The CDR3 extends over 14 amino acids. V dropped 0 bases and J dropped 2 bases, with 11 bases sitting between them. The CDR3 spells CSVEDSYSTYEQYF. The CDR3 bases are TGCAGCGTTGAAGATTCGTACAGTACCTACGAGCAGTACTTC.

J is TRBJ1-4 and V is TRBV4-1; D gene ambiguous. The CDR3 is 16 residues long. Trimming cost V 1 base and J 7 bases, with 16 bases left between them. CDR1 is MGHRA, CDR2 YSYEKL, per germline. CDR3 protein: CASSQVGSGRAEKLFF. The DNA for the CDR3 is TGCGCCAGCAGCCAAGTTGGGTCAGGTCGAGCTGAAAAACTGTTTTTT.

V gene TRBV12-5 combines with J gene TRBJ2-2; 10 nucleotides align to TRBD2. The ends lost 1 base at V and 5 bases at J; junction bases unmatched: 4. CDR1 is LGHNT, CDR2 FRNRAP, per germline. CDR3 length: 16 amino acids. CDR3 coding DNA: TGTGCTAGTGGTTTGGGCGGACTAGCGGCTACCGGGGAGCTGTTTTTT. This gives the protein CASGLGGLAATGELFF.

The V gene is TRBV4-3, the J gene TRBJ2-1; 9 nucleotides line up with TRBD1. Trimming removed 0 bases from V and 5 bases from J; junction bases left unmatched: 5. The germline gives CDR1 LGHNA, CDR2 YSLEER. The CDR3 is 16 amino acids. CDR3 sequence reads: CASSQEVRTGDNEQFF. The DNA of the CDR3 is TGCGCCAGCAGCCAAGAAGTGCGGACAGGGGACAATGAGCAGTTCTTC.

The chain has TRBV6-5 and TRBJ1-2, with unresolved D. This CDR3 spans 13 amino acids. V was clipped by 6 bases and J by 2 bases, with 10 bases between them. Germline CDR1 MNHEY, CDR2 SVGAGI. CDR3 in DNA: TGTGCCAGCAGCGACTCGGGGAACTATGGCTACACCTTC. Translated, it gives CASSDSGNYGYTF.

V gene TRBV10-3 combines with J gene TRBJ2-1; D gene unclear. The CDR3 is made up of 15 amino acids. V was clipped by 0 bases and J by 4 bases, with 10 bases between them. Germline V gene data show CDR1 as ENHRY and CDR2 as SYGVKD. CDR3 sequence reads: CAISESREFYNEQFF. The CDR3 nucleotides read TGTGCCATCAGTGAGTCAAGGGAATTTTACAATGAGCAGTTCTTC.

The chain couples TRBV19 to TRBJ2-1; no reliable D call. The V end lost 6 bases, the J end lost 8 bases, and 17 bases lay between the germline ends. CDR1 and CDR2 from the germline V gene are LNHDA and SQIVND (reference sequence). This CDR3 contains 14 residues. In nucleotides, the CDR3 is TGTGCCAGTAGCGTACAACACTCAATCCATGAGCAGTTCTTC. This codes for CASSVQHSIHEQFF.

This chain uses TRBV4-3 with TRBJ2-7, with TRBD1 matching 7 bases. V lost 3 bases, J lost 1 base, and 12 bases stayed unmatched. Germline CDR1 LGHNA, CDR2 YSLEER. The CDR3 has 17 residues. The CDR3 here is CASSQRGEGQRSYEQYF. The CDR3 DNA follows: TGCGCCAGCAGCCAGAGGGGTGAGGGACAGAGGTCCTACGAGCAGTACTTC.

This rearrangement joins TRBV7-9 to TRBJ2-1; TRBD2 matches 7 bases. V lost 4 bases to trimming and J lost 7 bases; unmatched junction nucleotides: 13. The germline gives CDR1 SEHNR, CDR2 FQNEAQ (reference sequence). The CDR3 length is 16 residues. CDR3 coding DNA: TGTGCCAGCAGCTCTGGAGATACGGGAGGTTTTAATGAGCAGTTCTTC. As protein: CASSSGDTGGFNEQFF.